This TCR beta chain comes out of a study of cytomegalovirus exposure and HLA in healthy donors. Study outcomes and limitations: A few CMV-associated chains were confirmed in vitro to be specific for CMV antigens.

Both 60 Vbeta primers and 13 Jbeta primers went into the PCR. The repertoire was sequenced with immunoSEQ multiplex PCR; TCRdb's copy has only in-frame clones and lacks some. Counted here are about 120,000 clones, 79% occurring once; the ten biggest clones make up over 3.5%. With respect to this clone: What it binds is not known. The same CDR3 is also encoded by other DNA sequences in this sample.

This CDR3 contains 12 residues. V was trimmed by 5 bases and J by 6 bases, leaving 10 bases between them. Germline CDR1 reads MGHDK; CDR2 reads SYGVNS. The chain is built from TRBV25-1 and TRBJ1-2; unclear D gene. Material: PBMCs. The TCR comes from a man in his thirties or forties in good health and CMV-seropositive. CDR3 in DNA: TGTGCCAGCAGTTGGTCTGGAGATGGCTACACCTTC. The encoded protein is CASSWSGDGYTF.